The 7 T cell receptor beta chains presented below share a single source sample, sequenced in a study of T cells after somatic rescue of genetic block. Method: immunoSEQ multiplex PCR; TCRdb's copy keeps in-frame clones and lacks some. The sample lists 110,000 or so clones; under 95% were seen once. Input material: peripheral blood mononuclear cells (PBMCs). These receptor sequences come from a young woman.

The CDR3 is CASSTGQGLFSVNSPLHF. CDR3 coding DNA: TGCGCCAGCAGTACTGGACAGGGTTTGTTTTCGGTTAATTCACCCCTCCACTTT. V usage is TRBV5-1 and J usage is TRBJ1-6, with TRBD1 identical over 8 bases. Germline CDR1 reads SGHRS; CDR2 reads YFSETQ. The CDR3 has 18 residues. V lost 5 bases, J lost 6 bases, and 16 bases stayed unmatched.

This rearrangement joins TRBV4-1 to TRBJ1-1; a weak D match, TRBD1 (5 bases). The ends were cut back, 0 bases at V and 3 bases at J, with 11 bases in the middle. The CDR3 consists of 15 residues. Germline V gene data show CDR1 as MGHRA and CDR2 as YSYEKL. The CDR3 loop is CASSQDPGGDTEAFF. The CDR3 DNA reads TGCGCCAGCAGCCAAGACCCAGGAGGGGACACTGAAGCTTTCTTT.

This chain joins TRBV6-1 and TRBJ1-2; 7 nucleotides align to TRBD1. Germline V gives CDR1 MNHNS, CDR2 SASEGT. The J segment lost 7 bases and the V segment lost 3 bases, leaving 8 bases of the junction unmatched. This CDR3 is 14 amino acids long. CDR3 sequence: CASSELTGTAGYTF. The CDR3, as DNA: TGTGCCAGCAGTGAGCTGACAGGGACGGCTGGCTACACCTTC.

The chain couples TRBV28 to TRBJ2-5, with 15 bases that match TRBD2. V shed 3 bases and J 3 bases; nucleotides not matched to a gene: 2. CDR3 length: 16 residues. Germline V gene data show CDR1 as MDHEN and CDR2 as SYDVKM. CDR3: CASSFGTSGGKETQYF. The DNA of the CDR3 is TGTGCCAGCAGTTTTGGGACTAGCGGGGGGAAAGAGACCCAGTACTTC.

Here the CDR3 reads CAWSVSPSYEQYF. Written as DNA, the CDR3 is TGTGCCTGGAGTGTATCCCCCTCCTACGAGCAGTACTTC. The rearrangement joins TRBV30 to TRBJ2-7; D ambiguous. V was trimmed by 0 bases and J by 0 bases, leaving 6 bases between them. Germline CDR1 and CDR2: GTSNPN and SVGIG (reference sequence). The CDR3 covers 13 residues.

V gene TRBV30 combines with J gene TRBJ2-5, with 9 positions matching TRBD2. V lost 4 bases and J lost 5; bases outside the gene matches: 5. Germline V gives CDR1 GTSNPN, CDR2 SVGIG (reference sequence). The CDR3 totals 13 residues. The CDR3 DNA follows: TGTGCCTGGATAGCGGCGGGAGGGGAGACCCAGTACTTC. Its translation is CAWIAAGGETQYF.

The chain employs TRBV5-5 and TRBJ1-1, with 8 bases fitting TRBD1. J was trimmed by 4 bases and V by 4 bases; bases with no gene match: 3. The CDR3 is 13 residues long. Germline V gene sequence: CDR1 SGHKS, CDR2 YYEKEE (reference sequence). The DNA of the CDR3 is TGTGCCAGCAGCGTCGACAGGGGCACTGAAGCTTTCTTT. Translated, it gives CASSVDRGTEAFF.